This T cell receptor (beta chain) originates from a study of blood T cells in healthy people across ages (dated by TCRdb to 2013 to 2016). Concerning the study at large: In model experiments, template switching captured roughly one uniquely barcoded TCR beta cDNA molecule for every two T cells. Age-related changes in TCR beta repertoire diversity were measured in the study by deep sequencing normalized with unique cDNA molecular identifiers. Donors of different ages were randomly distributed across sequencing lanes to avoid experimental bias. For two donors (one aged 18 to 30 and one aged 80 or older), the study analyzed two additional independent replicas of 1 million unique cDNA reads from the same blood draw. The donors were split into four age groups: young (average 16 years), middle-aged (39), aged (about 56) and long-lived (roughly 77). On the study overall, not on this receptor specifically: The long-lived group showed more naive CD4+ T cells, fewer expanded clones and increased TCR diversity than the aged group, suggesting age selection. Estimates of total diversity based on one million sequenced T cells were considered lower bounds and underestimates. Because the CMV infection status of the donors was unknown, age-related changes in expanded clonotypes may potentially have been confounded. As age increased, observed TCR beta diversity per million T cells dropped in a roughly linear way, and a significant reduction was already evident by age about 36. Since profiling was done on bulk unsorted PBMCs, naive and antigen-experienced compartments could not be conclusively compared. There was a strong correlation between observed TCR beta diversity and the percentage of naive T cells measured by flow cytometry.

This clonotype has a count of ten or more. Which antigen it targets is not known. Per-base quality was not reported, and no clone a single base away is much larger than it. Libraries came from 5' RACE. Sequencing relied on an Illumina HiSeq 2500. A second roughly 6 to 11 cycle PCR used a sample-barcoded 5' primer and a J-beta primer mix. A template-switch 5' adaptor carrying 12 random nucleotides introduced a unique molecular identifier onto each TCR beta cDNA molecule. Each sample yielded at least 2.5 million CDR3-containing paired-end reads. First-strand cDNA synthesis was performed from all RNA using the Mint cDNA synthesis kit, with priming by a TRBC-specific oligonucleotide. Following uracil-DNA glycosylase treatment, all cDNA underwent a first 18-cycle PCR with the universal primers M1SS and BC2_uni_R. In the original analysis: Each sample was normalized by randomly selecting 1 million high-quality reads, each carrying a distinct molecular identifier. Instead of being binned into consensus sequences, reads that shared molecular identifiers were thrown out. CDR3 identification, clonotype clustering and error correction used MiTCR with a Q25 quality threshold and the strictest error-elimination algorithm. A nonparametric unseen species model using Euler transformation provided a lower-bound estimate of total TCR beta diversity. TCRdb handled the public reads itself, with Q25 trimming in fastp and clone calling in MiXCR, and kept productive beta chains. Entries that share a CDR3 protein sequence are merged under the most common genes and DNA. The V and J calls reflect TCRdb's pipeline rather than the authors' work. The sample yields 1.5 million to 2 million distinct CDR3 sequences; around 35% were counted once. Jointly, the top ten make up 11% of the sample.

The approximately 40 donors, aged about 6 to 100 years, were systemically healthy Caucasian individuals from Russia. Each donor gave approximately 9.4 milliliters of peripheral blood, drawn into EDTA-treated Vacutainer tubes. Ficoll-Paque density-gradient centrifugation was used to isolate PBMCs, with at least 6.5 million per sample. Trizol reagent was used to extract total RNA from the PBMCs, yielding at least 5 micrograms per sample. For every donor, an aliquot of PBMCs went through flow cytometry to measure the percentages of naive CD45RAhigh/CD27high T cells. The germline V gene yields MGHRA for CDR1 and YSYEKL for CDR2. The CDR3 measures 14 amino acids from cysteine to phenylalanine. Of the read, only the CDR3 DNA is kept; its 42 bases are in frame from base 1. V drops 4 bases and J drops 5 bases, leaving 15 bases in between.

Rearrangement joined TRBV4-1 to TRBJ2-7; D gene: possibly TRBD1, on 6 matching bases. This receptor was taken from a young woman in good health. Sequenced material: blood. The nucleotide sequence is given as TGCGCCAGCAGCCGAGCACAGGGAGCCCACGAGCAGTACTTC. This translates into CASSRAQGAHEQYF.